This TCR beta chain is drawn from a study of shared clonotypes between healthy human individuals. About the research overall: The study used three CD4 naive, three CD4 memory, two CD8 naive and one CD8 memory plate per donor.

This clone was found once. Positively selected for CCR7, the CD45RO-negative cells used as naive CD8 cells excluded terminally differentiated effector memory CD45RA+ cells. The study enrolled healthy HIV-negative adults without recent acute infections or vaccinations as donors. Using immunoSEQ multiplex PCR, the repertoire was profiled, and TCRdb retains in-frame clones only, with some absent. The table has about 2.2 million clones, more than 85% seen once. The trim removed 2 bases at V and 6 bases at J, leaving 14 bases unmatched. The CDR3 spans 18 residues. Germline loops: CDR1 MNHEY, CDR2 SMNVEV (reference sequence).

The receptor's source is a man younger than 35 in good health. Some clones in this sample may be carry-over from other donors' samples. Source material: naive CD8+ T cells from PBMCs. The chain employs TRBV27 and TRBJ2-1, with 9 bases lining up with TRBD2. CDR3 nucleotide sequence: TGTGCCAGCAGTTTACCGACCTTAGCGGGAGCCCTCCCCAATGAGCAGTTCTTC. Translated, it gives CASSLPTLAGALPNEQFF.